The present T cell receptor beta chain was sequenced within a study of cytomegalovirus exposure and HLA in healthy donors. The study's findings and limits: Some V segments could not be told apart, so they were left out, TRBV6-2 and TRBV6-3 among them. When a later analysis was performed, an Asian-associated ancestry cluster reportedly had fewer N-insertions than the roughly 700-donor mean. By a later analysis, the bulk of CMV-associated TCR beta chains appeared HLA-restricted. Three of the chains that were CMV-associated were confirmed in vitro to be specific for CMV antigens.

The V gene lost 6 bases and the J gene lost 6 bases, with 19 bases spanning the gap. The CDR3 extends over 15 amino acids. Looked up from germline, CDR1 is WSHSY and CDR2 is SAAADI. Comments on this clone: Its antigen is currently unknown.

13 Jbeta primers and 60 Vbeta primers were used for the PCR. The protocol was immunoSEQ multiplex PCR, while the TCRdb copy is restricted to in-frame clones and leaves out a portion. This repertoire shows approximately 170,000 clones, roughly 72% found once; its top ten account for about 2%. The TCR comes from a woman in her twenties or thirties in good health and CMV-seropositive. Sample: PBMCs. The rearrangement joins TRBV10-2 to TRBJ2-3, with D possibly matching TRBD1 (5 bases). For the CDR3, the DNA is TGCGCCAGCAGCGGCGGCAAGGGGCCGCCGGATACGCAGTATTTT. Translation gives CASSGGKGPPDTQYF.